These 8 T cell receptor beta chains were sequenced from one sample in a study of blood T cell repertoires in COVID-19. Clones were sequenced by immunoSEQ multiplex PCR, and TCRdb holds only the in-frame ones, with some missing. The sample lists roughly 330,000 clones, 80% to 90% occurring once. Sequencing was performed on PBMCs or T cells enriched from blood (not recorded which). The receptors come from a woman between 25 and 40 years old who had recovered from COVID-19.

The chain joins TRBV18 to TRBJ1-2; 8 nucleotides line up with TRBD1. This CDR3 contains 16 residues. Germline V lookup: CDR1 KGHSH, CDR2 LQKENI. V lost 5 bases, J lost 1 base, and 9 bases stayed unmatched. DNA for the CDR3: TGTGCCAGCTCATCGTGGGGACAGGCTGGTAACTATGGCTACACCTTC. Protein sequence: CASSSWGQAGNYGYTF.

This clone was seen once. This chain links TRBV7-6 with TRBJ1-5; 7 nucleotides match TRBD1. V was pared by 6 bases and J by 2 bases, with 7 bases of the junction left unmatched. The CDR3 runs 15 residues. Germline lookup yields CDR1 SGHVS and CDR2 FNYEAQ. CDR3 bases: TGTGCCAGCAGTTTAACAGGACAGGGCAATCAGCCCCAGCATTTT. It specifies CASSLTGQGNQPQHF.

This sequence joins TRBV2 and TRBJ1-4; D not certain. Trimming took 8 bases from V and 2 from J, leaving 12 bases between them. This CDR3 is 14 amino acids long. Germline V gene sequence: CDR1 SNHLY, CDR2 FYNNEI. CDR3 residues: CASSPLSTNEKLFF. CDR3 in DNA: TGTGCCAGCTCCCCACTATCTACTAATGAAAAACTGTTTTTT.

The gene calls are TRBV19 and TRBJ2-5, with D perhaps TRBD2 (7 bases). Trimming took off 3 bases at V and 1 base at J, with 12 bases between the two ends. Germline CDR1 and CDR2: LNHDA and SQIVND (reference sequence). CDR3 length equals 15 residues. The CDR3 reads CASSIGGGGQETQYF. The DNA of the CDR3 is TGTGCCAGTAGTATCGGGGGAGGGGGCCAAGAGACCCAGTACTTC.

This rearrangement joins TRBV12-3 or TRBV12-4 to TRBJ1-5, with TRBD1 as a possible D gene (6 bases). The CDR3 runs 13 residues. The V and J ends lost 5 bases and 6 bases respectively, with 11 bases between them. The CDR3 DNA reads TGTGCCAGCAGTGGGGGCCGGTTTCAGCCCCAGCATTTT. Residues: CASSGGRFQPQHF.

V is TRBV9 and J is TRBJ1-2; tentatively, D is TRBD1 (5 bases). The V end was cut by 2 bases, the J end by 3 bases, with 14 bases between. This CDR3 is 15 amino acids long. The germline V gene has CDR1 SGDLS and CDR2 YYNGEE. The CDR3 coding sequence is TGTGCCAGCAGCGTCTCGGCAGGGCCGGACTATGGCTACACCTTC. Amino acid sequence: CASSVSAGPDYGYTF. Supplemented by reference TRBV9 and TRBJ1-2, the full variable domain reads DSGVTQTPKHLITATGQRVTLRCSPRSGDLSVYWYQQSLDQGLQFLIQYYNGEERAKGNILERFSAQQFPDLHSELNLSSLELGDSALYFCASSVSAGPDYGYTFGSGTRLTVV.

The chain employs TRBV5-1 and TRBJ1-2; no firm D call. This CDR3 has 14 residues. V lost 4 bases to trimming and J lost 6 bases, with 16 bases between them. In germline, CDR1 is SGHRS, CDR2 YFSETQ. This CDR3 is CASSPVGPQDGYTF. As DNA, the CDR3 is TGCGCCAGCAGCCCGGTCGGCCCGCAGGATGGCTACACCTTC.

This rearrangement joins TRBV5-1 to TRBJ1-4, with 9 nucleotides matching TRBD1. The V gene end was trimmed by 0 bases and the J gene end by 0 bases; junction bases not matched to a gene: 12. The CDR3 runs to 20 residues. CDR1 is SGHRS, CDR2 YFSETQ, per germline. The CDR3 reads CASSLARGRTGATTNEKLFF. CDR3 sequence (DNA): TGCGCCAGCAGCTTGGCTCGTGGGCGGACAGGGGCTACAACTAATGAAAAACTGTTTTTT.